The text below deals with one T cell receptor beta chain. TCRdb reprocessed the 5' RACE reads with MiXCR, giving one entry per CDR3 protein. Among about 320,000 distinct CDR3 sequences, roughly an eighth were seen once, and the ten largest hold 21%. This record comes from a study of T-cell memory formation after mild COVID-19. Germline-derived CDR1 and CDR2 are MNHEY and SVGAGI. CDR3 length: 14 residues. V was clipped by 2 bases and J by 4 bases, with 10 bases between them. Sequenced sample: PBMCs or a T cell subset sorted from them (not recorded which). This receptor was taken from a man aged 18 to 35 who had mild COVID-19 (a few samples of this study predate the infection). Cell type and time point are not known. The chain uses TRBV6-5 and TRBJ2-3; TRBD2 might be the D (6 bases). The CDR3 DNA reads as TGTGCCAGCAGTTACGCGGGGTCACCAGATACGCAGTATTTT. This gives the protein CASSYAGSPDTQYF.